The 27 T cell receptor beta chains below come from one sample, sequenced in a study of T-cell memory formation after mild COVID-19. TCRdb reprocessed the 5' RACE reads via MiXCR and lists one record per CDR3 protein. The sample shows around 410,000 distinct CDR3 sequences, 20% to 30% of them seen only once. Sequencing used PBMCs or a T cell subset sorted from them (not recorded which). These receptors were obtained from an adult woman who had mild COVID-19 (a few samples of this study predate the infection). Cell type and time point are not known.

The V call is TRBV18, the J call TRBJ1-1; D uncertain. V lost 0 bases, J lost 1 base, and 6 bases lay in between. This CDR3 has 14 amino acids. CDR1 is KGHSH and CDR2 is LQKENI in the germline V gene. The CDR3 sequence: CASSPPLRNTEAFF. The DNA of the CDR3 is TGTGCCAGCTCACCACCGCTAAGGAACACTGAAGCTTTCTTT.

V and J are TRBV9 and TRBJ2-7; no reliable D call. V was trimmed by 6 bases and J by 3 bases, leaving 13 bases between them. Germline V gene data show CDR1 as SGDLS and CDR2 as YYNGEE. CDR3 size: 13 residues. DNA for the CDR3: TGTGCCAGCAACCGAGCCGCGGACTACGAGCAGTACTTC. Amino acid sequence: CASNRAADYEQYF.

A single count supports this clonotype. The CDR3 DNA reads TGTGCCAGCAGCTTGTTGGGCGAAAATCAGCCCCAGCATTTT. Translation gives CASSLLGENQPQHF. The chain employs TRBV5-5 and TRBJ1-5; no clear D. This CDR3 region has 14 residues. With 1 base removed from V and 4 bases from J, the gap between germline ends came to 9 bases. Germline CDR1 SGHKS, CDR2 YYEKEE (reference sequence).

This clonotype occurred a few times. The chain uses TRBV7-2 and TRBJ2-1; TRBD2 matches 8 bases. The CDR3 extends over 13 amino acids. V was clipped by 5 bases and J by 8 bases; unmatched bases: 5. Germline CDR1 SGHTA, CDR2 FQGNSA. The CDR3 here is CASSPGGGDEQFF. As DNA, the CDR3 is TGTGCCAGCAGCCCCGGGGGGGGCGATGAGCAGTTCTTC.

In its sample, this clonotype was seen a few times. The genes are TRBV14 and TRBJ2-2; 7 bases line up with TRBD2. Germline V gene lookup returns CDR1 SGHDN and CDR2 FVKESK. V gave up 0 bases and J gave up 5 bases; unmatched junction bases: 6. CDR3 length: 16 amino acids. This chain's CDR3 is CASSQERGLKTGELFF. CDR3 nucleotides: TGTGCCAGCAGCCAAGAAAGGGGACTAAAGACCGGGGAGCTGTTTTTT.

This clonotype was counted only a few times. V is TRBV4-2 and J is TRBJ2-1, with D perhaps TRBD2 (6 bases). The V end was cut by 4 bases, the J end by 9 bases, with 19 bases between. Germline lookup yields CDR1 LGHNA and CDR2 YNFKEQ. The CDR3 is made up of 15 amino acids. CDR3 amino acids: CASSPRLEVTGEQFF. Written as DNA, the CDR3 is TGTGCCAGCAGCCCAAGACTAGAGGTTACGGGTGAGCAGTTCTTC.

A few counts support this clonotype. CDR3 amino acids: CASSVVEGTATDTQYF. CDR3 DNA: TGTGCCAGCAGCGTAGTCGAGGGCACGGCGACAGATACGCAGTATTTT. The J gene is TRBJ2-3, the V gene TRBV9, with D possibly TRBD2 on 5 matching bases. Germline CDR1 reads SGDLS; CDR2 reads YYNGEE. CDR3 size: 16 residues. Trimming took 0 bases from V and 3 from J, leaving 14 bases between them.

This clonotype was counted between two and nine times. V is TRBV6-5 and J is TRBJ2-7; TRBD2 matches at 14 bases. V lost 2 bases, J lost 5 bases, and 2 bases stayed unmatched. This CDR3 spans 15 amino acids. Per germline, CDR1 MNHEY and CDR2 SVGAGI. CDR3 amino acids: CASSYATSGRDEQYF. The CDR3 coding sequence is TGTGCCAGCAGTTACGCGACTAGCGGGAGGGACGAGCAGTACTTC.

J is TRBJ2-3 and V is TRBV29-1; possible D gene TRBD1, 5 bases. V dropped 0 bases and J dropped 3 bases, with 16 bases sitting between them. The germline CDR1 and CDR2 sequences are SQVTM and ANQGSEA. The CDR3 sequence is 16 residues long. This CDR3 is CSVEDRVLSSTDTQYF. The CDR3 DNA reads as TGCAGCGTTGAAGACAGGGTTCTGAGTTCTACAGATACGCAGTATTTT.

The chain combines TRBV7-8 with TRBJ2-7; TRBD2 is a possible D gene (6 bases). V was clipped by 5 bases and J by 0 bases, with 11 bases between them. CDR3 length: 14 amino acids. From germline, CDR1 is SGHVS and CDR2 FQNEAQ. CDR3 in DNA: TGTGCCAGCAGCCCGGAGCGGGTCTCCTACGAGCAGTACTTC. Translating it yields CASSPERVSYEQYF.

This chain uses TRBV9 with TRBJ2-1, with no clear D. The CDR3 totals 14 residues. In germline, CDR1 is SGDLS, CDR2 YYNGEE. Between the trimmed V and J ends, which lost 0 bases and 8 bases, there was a span of 12 bases. DNA for the CDR3: TGTGCCAGCAGCGTAGCTGGCTCCAACGATGAGCAGTTCTTC. Its translation: CASSVAGSNDEQFF.

This clonotype was recorded many times. The V call is TRBV4-3, the J call TRBJ2-3, with no clear D. V lost 0 bases, J lost 0 bases, and 10 bases lay in between. The CDR3 runs 16 residues. In germline, CDR1 is LGHNA, CDR2 YSLEER. The CDR3 here is CASSQDRAVSTDTQYF. As DNA, the CDR3 is TGCGCCAGCAGCCAAGATCGGGCAGTAAGCACAGATACGCAGTATTTT.

This clonotype appeared a few times. V gene TRBV12-3 or TRBV12-4 combines with J gene TRBJ1-3; D unclear. The CDR3 has 15 amino acids. Trimming removed 2 bases at V and 0 bases at J, with 8 bases between. CDR3 sequence: CASSLLTSSGNTIYF. The CDR3 nucleotides are TGTGCCAGCAGTTTACTGACAAGCTCTGGAAACACCATATATTTT.

A few counts support this clonotype. The rearrangement links TRBV7-9 to TRBJ2-3; D is ambiguous. Trimming cost V 5 bases and J 5 bases, with 8 bases left between them. The CDR3 is made up of 12 amino acids. The germline V gene encodes CDR1 SEHNR and CDR2 FQNEAQ (reference sequence). The CDR3 here is CASSKLGDTQYF. DNA for the CDR3: TGTGCCAGCAGCAAATTGGGAGATACGCAGTATTTT.

This clonotype was seen a handful of times. V usage is TRBV9 and J usage is TRBJ1-3; the D is unclear. This CDR3 contains 15 residues. Looked up from germline, CDR1 is SGDLS and CDR2 is YYNGEE. The germline V and J ends were trimmed by 0 bases and 0 bases, with 7 bases remaining between them. CDR3 sequence (DNA): TGTGCCAGCAGCGTAGGGGGAGCCTCTGGAAACACCATATATTTT. Protein product: CASSVGGASGNTIYF.

This clonotype was counted many times. The chain has TRBV7-3 and TRBJ2-3; 7 bases are shared with TRBD2. Germline CDR1 is SGHTA and CDR2 is FQGTGA. This CDR3 is built from 16 residues. Trimming cost V 1 base and J 5 bases; bases outside gene matches: 9. In DNA, the CDR3 is TGTGCCAGCAGCTTAAGCGGGGGATTCGGGGGAGATACGCAGTATTTT. It translates to CASSLSGGFGGDTQYF.

The chain joins TRBV5-1 to TRBJ2-1, with TRBD1 as a possible D gene (6 bases). Between the trimmed V and J ends, which lost 2 bases and 6 bases, there was a span of 9 bases. The CDR3 spans 13 residues. Germline CDR1 is SGHRS and CDR2 is YFSETQ. DNA of the CDR3: TGCGCCAGCAGCTTCACAGGGTTCAATGAGCAGTTCTTC. Amino acids: CASSFTGFNEQFF.

This clonotype appeared a few times. The chain employs TRBV5-1 and TRBJ2-1; possible D gene TRBD2, 6 bases. Germline assignment: CDR1 SGHRS and CDR2 YFSETQ. V lost 7 bases to trimming and J lost 10 bases, with 12 bases between them. The CDR3 loop spans 11 amino acids. This chain's CDR3 is CASGSAGEQFF. Written as DNA, the CDR3 is TGCGCCAGCGGCTCGGCGGGGGAGCAGTTCTTC.

This clonotype has a handful of counts. The chain links TRBV5-6 to TRBJ1-5, with 10 bases lining up with TRBD1. CDR3 size: 13 residues. Germline CDR1 and CDR2: SGHDT and YYEEEE. The J segment lost 11 bases and the V segment lost 4 bases, leaving 6 bases of the junction unmatched. The CDR3 nucleotides are TGTGCCAGCAGCGGACAGGGGGGAGAGGCCCAGCATTTT. This translates into CASSGQGGEAQHF.

A few counts support this clonotype. V gene TRBV12-3 or TRBV12-4 combines with J gene TRBJ2-7; D ambiguous. The CDR3 consists of 13 residues. Deletions cut 3 bases from V and 3 bases from J, with 9 bases between. As DNA, the CDR3 is TGTGCCAGCAGTTTTCGCCGATTCTACGAGCAGTACTTC. It encodes CASSFRRFYEQYF.

This clonotype was found a few times. This chain joins TRBV7-3 and TRBJ2-2; either TRBD1 or TRBD2 may supply D (5 bases each). V was pared by 5 bases and J by 7 bases, with 8 bases between. Germline V gene sequence: CDR1 SGHTA, CDR2 FQGTGA. The CDR3 is 12 amino acids. The chain's CDR3 is CASSGGSGELFF. As DNA, the CDR3 is TGTGCCAGCAGCGGGGGAAGCGGGGAGCTGTTTTTT.

The chain joins TRBV6-6 to TRBJ2-7, with D perhaps matching TRBD1 or TRBD2 (6 bases each). Germline-derived CDR1 and CDR2 are MNHNY and SVGAGI (reference sequence). The CDR3 is 14 amino acids. The V end was cut by 4 bases, the J end by 3 bases, with 13 bases between. The CDR3 sequence: CASSLEQGGYEQYF. DNA of the CDR3: TGTGCCAGCAGTTTAGAACAGGGAGGCTACGAGCAGTACTTC.

This clonotype was seen many times. The chain is built from TRBV12-3 or TRBV12-4 and TRBJ2-7; 11 bases agree with TRBD1. Trimming cost V 6 bases and J 4 bases; bases outside gene matches: 11. The CDR3 spans 16 residues. In nucleotides, the CDR3 is TGTGCCAGCAGGCAGGACAGGGGGCTTGTTAATTACGAGCAGTACTTC. Amino acid sequence: CASRQDRGLVNYEQYF.

This clonotype was counted at least ten times. CDR3 protein: CASSLEGPYEQYF. The CDR3 bases are TGTGCCAGCAGCTTAGAAGGGCCGTACGAGCAGTACTTC. V and J are TRBV7-6 and TRBJ2-7; the D is unclear. This CDR3 region has 13 residues. V lost 1 base and J lost 4, with 8 bases in between. Germline values: CDR1 SGHVS, CDR2 FNYEAQ.

The chain has TRBV12-3 or TRBV12-4 and TRBJ2-3; 10 bases fit TRBD1. The CDR3 totals 19 residues. The V gene end was trimmed by 3 bases and the J gene end by 0 bases; junction bases not matched to a gene: 12. CDR3 amino acids: CASSFLRDRGIASTDTQYF. In DNA form, the CDR3 reads TGTGCCAGCAGTTTTCTCCGGGACAGGGGCATCGCTAGCACAGATACGCAGTATTTT.

The rearrangement uses TRBV15 and TRBJ2-2; D perhaps matches TRBD2 (6 bases). Trimming removed 1 base from V and 5 bases from J, with 11 bases in between. The germline CDR1 and CDR2 sequences are LNHNV and YYDKDF (reference sequence). CDR3 length: 15 amino acids. CDR3 DNA sequence: TGTGCCACCAGCAGAGCGGGAGTAAATACCGGGGAGCTGTTTTTT. It specifies CATSRAGVNTGELFF.

V is TRBV15 and J is TRBJ2-1; no definite D call. The germline V and J ends were trimmed by 4 bases and 2 bases, with 9 bases remaining between them. The CDR3 loop spans 14 amino acids. Germline V lookup: CDR1 LNHNV, CDR2 YYDKDF (reference sequence). In DNA form, the CDR3 reads TGTGCCACCAGCATCGCACGGACCTACAATGAGCAGTTCTTC. Translated: CATSIARTYNEQFF.